A single sample is the source of the 31 T cell receptor beta chains below, sequenced in a study of T cells in localized non-small cell lung cancer. Method: immunoSEQ multiplex PCR; TCRdb's copy keeps in-frame clones and lacks some. This sample carries several thousand clones, roughly 25% of them seen once, and the ten largest clones take under 20%. The starting material was lung tumor tissue, obtained before any cancer treatment. The receptors here all came from a man between 35 and 75 years old with stage II squamous cell lung carcinoma.

This sequence joins TRBV6-8 and TRBJ2-7; D remains unclear. V was clipped by 1 base and J by 7 bases, with 14 bases between them. In germline, CDR1 is MNHGY, CDR2 SAAAGT. The CDR3 spans 14 residues. The CDR3 nucleotides read TGTGCCAGCAGTTACTACGGATACTTGGGGGAGCAGTACTTC. Translating it yields CASSYYGYLGEQYF.

The V gene is TRBV5-1, the J gene TRBJ1-1; 8 bases are shared with TRBD1. The CDR3 has 14 residues. V trimming: 4 bases; J trimming: 3 bases; junction bases outside the gene matches: 5. Per the germline V gene, CDR1 is SGHRS and CDR2 is YFSETQ. The CDR3: CASSPGQVDTEAFF. The CDR3, as DNA: TGCGCCAGCAGCCCGGGACAGGTCGACACTGAAGCTTTCTTT.

V is TRBV6-8 and J is TRBJ1-3; D gene unclear. This CDR3 comprises 18 residues. CDR1 is MNHGY and CDR2 is SAAAGT in the germline V gene. Deletions cut 0 bases from V and 0 bases from J, with 15 bases between. The chain's CDR3 is CASSYSKSAASSGNTIYF. In nucleotides, the CDR3 is TGTGCCAGCAGTTACTCGAAGTCCGCGGCCAGCTCTGGAAACACCATATATTTT.

There are a few counts of this clone. This chain joins TRBV5-1 and TRBJ1-1; D is unclear. V was trimmed by 0 bases and J by 3 bases, leaving 12 bases between them. CDR1 is SGHRS and CDR2 is YFSETQ in the germline V gene. CDR3 length: 15 amino acids. The CDR3 region has the DNA TGCGCCAGCAGCTTGGGGGGTTCAAGGGACACTGAAGCTTTCTTT. This translates into CASSLGGSRDTEAFF.

This clone was seen only a few times. The CDR3 here is CATSAGEVYGYTF. The CDR3 region has the DNA TGTGCCACCTCGGCAGGGGAGGTCTATGGCTACACCTTC. The chain uses TRBV19 and TRBJ1-2; D is perhaps TRBD1 (6 bases). Germline CDR1 reads LNHDA; CDR2 reads SQIVND (reference sequence). The V gene lost 10 bases and the J gene lost 4 bases, with 16 bases spanning the gap. The CDR3 sequence is 13 residues long.

This clone ranks as medium-sized. J is TRBJ2-5 and V is TRBV6-8; 7 bases align to TRBD1. J lost 5 bases, V lost 6 bases, and 12 bases had no gene match. The CDR3 is made up of 15 amino acids. CDR1 is MNHGY, CDR2 SAAAGT, per germline. The DNA of the CDR3 is TGTGCCAGCAGCAGTGGGACAGCCCACGGGGAGACCCAGTACTTC. This gives the protein CASSSGTAHGETQYF.

This clone occurred a few times. The chain links TRBV6-8 to TRBJ2-1; 12 nucleotides match TRBD2. Germline V gene lookup returns CDR1 MNHGY and CDR2 SAAAGT. The CDR3 totals 15 residues. J gave up 6 bases and V 6 bases, and 6 bases lay outside the gene matches. The CDR3 is CASRASGRAGNEQFF. Here the CDR3 DNA reads TGTGCCAGCAGGGCTAGCGGGAGGGCCGGCAATGAGCAGTTCTTC.

This clone was counted between two and nine times. The gene calls are TRBV10-2 and TRBJ2-7; D ambiguous. The CDR3 has 15 amino acids. Germline values: CDR1 WSHSY, CDR2 SAAADI. V was trimmed by 4 bases and J by 1 base, leaving 14 bases between them. The CDR3 spells CASSVYSTDSYEQYF. Here the CDR3 DNA reads TGCGCCAGCAGTGTTTATTCGACGGATTCCTACGAGCAGTACTTC.

Only a few counts were recorded for this clone. The V and J genes are TRBV6-8 and TRBJ1-5; D call uncertain. The V gene lost 2 bases and the J gene lost 0 bases, with 2 bases spanning the gap. The length of the CDR3 is 13 residues. CDR1 and CDR2 (germline): MNHGY, SAAAGT. CDR3 DNA: TGTGCCAGCAGTTACGGTAGCAATCAGCCCCAGCATTTT. Translated, it gives CASSYGSNQPQHF.

This clone occurred a few times. The rearrangement uses TRBV7-5 and TRBJ1-2; the table's D call TRBD1 went unverified against the DNA. TRBV7-5 is noted as a pseudogene. CDR3 length: 14 residues. The CDR3 DNA reads as TGTGCCAGCAGCTTGACAGGGAACAACTATGGCTACACCTTC. Translation gives CASSLTGNNYGYTF.

This clone came up a few times. V usage is TRBV12-5 and J usage is TRBJ2-1; D could derive from TRBD1 or TRBD2 (5 bases each). Germline values: CDR1 LGHNT, CDR2 FRNRAP. There are 11 residues in the CDR3. CDR3 DNA: TGTGCCACCTATCCGGGACCCGGGATGTTCTTC. This encodes CATYPGPGMFF.

This clone has just a few counts. The CDR3: CASSILAGANTGELFF. DNA for the CDR3: TGTGCCAGTAGTATACTAGCGGGGGCCAACACCGGGGAGCTGTTTTTT. This chain connects TRBV19 to TRBJ2-2; 10 nucleotides match TRBD2. CDR1 and CDR2 (germline): LNHDA, SQIVND (reference sequence). This CDR3 has 16 residues. The V and J ends lost 2 bases and 2 bases, in that order; junction bases with no gene match: 2.

This clone showed up just a few times. V is TRBV30 and J is TRBJ1-4, with D perhaps TRBD1 (5 bases). V gave up 4 bases and J gave up 11 bases, with 14 bases separating them. Germline V gene lookup returns CDR1 GTSNPN and CDR2 SVGIG (reference sequence). The CDR3 consists of 12 residues. This chain's CDR3 is CAWNRGEKKLFF. The DNA for the CDR3 is TGTGCCTGGAACCGAGGGGAGAAGAAACTGTTTTTT.

J is TRBJ2-3 and V is TRBV10-2; TRBD1 agrees at 7 bases. The CDR3 runs 14 residues. The germline gives CDR1 WSHSY, CDR2 SAAADI. V gave up 7 bases and J gave up 2 bases; unmatched junction bases: 6. The CDR3 nucleotides read TGCGCCAGCAACGACGGACAGGCCACAGATACGCAGTATTTT. The encoded protein is CASNDGQATDTQYF.

In this sample, this clone is medium-sized. The V and J genes are TRBV6-8 and TRBJ2-7; perhaps TRBD1 as D (6 bases). Trimming took 6 bases from V and 0 from J, leaving 18 bases between them. The CDR3 runs to 16 residues. CDR1 MNHGY and CDR2 SAAAGT come from the germline V gene. CDR3 sequence reads: CASRPEAATGSYEQYF. The DNA of the CDR3 is TGTGCCAGCAGGCCTGAGGCAGCGACAGGCTCCTACGAGCAGTACTTC.

V gene TRBV12-5 combines with J gene TRBJ2-2, with a possible D match to TRBD2 (7 bases). Germline loops: CDR1 LGHNT, CDR2 FRNRAP. There are 14 residues in the CDR3. In DNA, the CDR3 is TGTGCCAGCCGCCCGGGGGGCGGGGACGGGGAGCTGTTTTTT. It is translated as CASRPGGGDGELFF.

The genes are TRBV28 and TRBJ1-1, with 8 bases fitting TRBD1. This CDR3 has 13 residues. Germline V gene data show CDR1 as MDHEN and CDR2 as SYDVKM. The V gene end was trimmed by 5 bases and the J gene end by 4 bases; junction bases not matched to a gene: 3. This chain's CDR3 is CASSRTGGTEAFF. Here the CDR3 DNA reads TGTGCCAGCAGTAGAACAGGGGGCACTGAAGCTTTCTTT.

The genes are TRBV10-3 and TRBJ2-1; 10 bases are shared with TRBD2. This CDR3 spans 15 amino acids. J lost 4 bases, V lost 4 bases, and 4 bases had no gene match. The germline gives CDR1 ENHRY, CDR2 SYGVKD. Written as DNA, the CDR3 is TGTGCCATCAGTGGTTCTAGCGGGGGTTACAATGAGCAGTTCTTC. As protein: CAISGSSGGYNEQFF.

A few counts support this clone. The CDR3 region has the DNA TGTGCCAGTAGTAATGTCGACAGGGGGCTTAATGGCTACACCTTC. Encoded protein: CASSNVDRGLNGYTF. The V call is TRBV19, the J call TRBJ1-2; TRBD1 aligns across 10 bases. Trimming at V came to 4 bases and at J to 6 bases, leaving 8 bases not matched to a gene. Germline lookup yields CDR1 LNHDA and CDR2 SQIVND (reference sequence). The CDR3 is 15 amino acids.

V gene TRBV11-3 combines with J gene TRBJ2-7; D is ambiguous. Germline-derived CDR1 and CDR2 are SGHNT and YENEEA. This CDR3 comprises 16 residues. V lost 2 bases to trimming and J lost 1 base, with 15 bases between them. The CDR3, as DNA: TGTGCCAGCAGCTTAACGATCGCCACCTCTTCCTACGAGCAGTACTTC. It encodes CASSLTIATSSYEQYF.

The chain couples TRBV6-8 to TRBJ1-6; a possible D gene is TRBD1 (6 bases). Trimming cost V 6 bases and J 7 bases, with 19 bases left between them. CDR1 is MNHGY and CDR2 is SAAAGT in the germline V gene. CDR3 size: 16 residues. The CDR3: CASSPLYRVGNSPLHF. As DNA, the CDR3 is TGTGCCAGCAGCCCGTTATACAGGGTAGGGAATTCACCCCTCCACTTT.

This clone was found a few times. The chain links TRBV9 to TRBJ1-3, with TRBD1 as a possible D gene (5 bases). The CDR3 extends over 13 amino acids. Germline V gene lookup returns CDR1 SGDLS and CDR2 YYNGEE. V was pared by 3 bases and J by 5 bases, with 9 bases between. This chain's CDR3 is CASSAGLRNTIYF. The DNA for the CDR3 is TGTGCCAGCAGCGCGGGACTTCGAAACACCATATATTTT. The full variable domain, its missing parts supplied by reference TRBV9 and TRBJ1-3, is DSGVTQTPKHLITATGQRVTLRCSPRSGDLSVYWYQQSLDQGLQFLIQYYNGEERAKGNILERFSAQQFPDLHSELNLSSLELGDSALYFCASSAGLRNTIYFGEGSWLTVV.

Sample share makes this clone medium-sized. The chain is built from TRBV4-1 and TRBJ2-1; 10 bases map to TRBD2. The CDR3 sequence is 16 residues long. Germline assignment: CDR1 MGHRA and CDR2 YSYEKL. Trimming removed 1 base from V and 6 bases from J; junction bases left unmatched: 6. The CDR3 DNA reads as TGCGCCAGCAGCCAAGCAGCGGGGGGGCCGGGCAATGAGCAGTTCTTC. This encodes CASSQAAGGPGNEQFF.

V and J are TRBV7-2 and TRBJ2-2; D gene ambiguous. The CDR3 extends over 13 amino acids. V shed 5 bases and J shed 5 bases, with 9 bases lying between them. CDR1 is SGHTA and CDR2 is FQGNSA in the germline V gene. The CDR3 loop is CASSPRRTGELFF. The CDR3 nucleotides read TGTGCCAGCAGCCCCCGTAGAACCGGGGAGCTGTTTTTT.

This clone was detected a few times. CDR3 amino acids: CASSDLLAYEQYF. In DNA form, the CDR3 reads TGTGCCAGCAGTGATCTACTAGCCTACGAGCAGTACTTC. The V gene is TRBV9, the J gene TRBJ2-7; possibly TRBD2 for D (5 bases). The V end was cut by 5 bases, the J end by 2 bases, with 11 bases between. The CDR3 totals 13 residues. Germline V gives CDR1 SGDLS, CDR2 YYNGEE.

This clone was counted a few times. V gene TRBV6-8 combines with J gene TRBJ2-2, with no clear D. The CDR3 has 14 residues. Trimming removed 0 bases at V and 5 bases at J, with 7 bases between. Germline-derived CDR1 and CDR2 are MNHGY and SAAAGT. The CDR3 here is CASSYSPYTGELFF. The CDR3 coding sequence is TGTGCCAGCAGTTACTCCCCGTATACCGGGGAGCTGTTTTTT.

This clone has a handful of counts. The rearrangement uses TRBV11-3 and TRBJ2-7; 14 bases fit TRBD2. CDR1 and CDR2 (germline): SGHNT, YENEEA. The CDR3 consists of 16 residues. Germline trimming cut 6 bases from V and 0 bases from J; bases unmatched to any gene: 4. DNA for the CDR3: TGTGCCAGCAGACCCGGGACTAGCGGGAGCTCCTACGAGCAGTACTTC. Translation: CASRPGTSGSSYEQYF. Full variable domain (missing parts from reference TRBV11-3 and TRBJ2-7): EAGVVQSPRYKIIEKKQPVAFWCNPISGHNTLYWYLQNLGQGPELLIRYENEEAVDDSQLPKDRFSAERLKGVDSTLKIQPAELGDSAVYLCASRPGTSGSSYEQYFGPGTRLTVT.

This clone was seen more than once but under ten times. This rearrangement joins TRBV19 to TRBJ1-3, with D hard to call. V lost 5 bases and J 0 bases, leaving 8 bases between the germline ends. Germline CDR1 reads LNHDA; CDR2 reads SQIVND (reference sequence). The CDR3 loop spans 14 amino acids. The CDR3 DNA reads as TGTGCCAGTAGTGTGGCAGACTCTGGAAACACCATATATTTT. Its protein product is CASSVADSGNTIYF. Complete variable domain (other parts from reference TRBV19 and TRBJ1-3): DGGITQSPKYLFRKEGQNVTLSCEQNLNHDAMYWYRQDPGQGLRLIYYSQIVNDFQKGDIAEGYSVSREKKESFPLTVTSAQKNPTAFYLCASSVADSGNTIYFGEGSWLTVV.

A few counts support this clone. CDR3: CASSSGQIFTDTQYF. The DNA of the CDR3 is TGTGCCAGCAGTTCCGGACAGATCTTCACAGATACGCAGTATTTT. This chain uses TRBV11-3 with TRBJ2-3, with a weak D call TRBD1 (6 bases). Per germline, CDR1 SGHNT and CDR2 YENEEA. V was shortened by 6 bases and J by 2 bases, with 15 bases between the two germline ends. This CDR3 region has 15 residues.

The chain is built from TRBV5-1 and TRBJ2-2; D may be TRBD1 (6 bases). Germline CDR1 reads SGHRS; CDR2 reads YFSETQ. V was shortened by 6 bases and J by 2 bases, with 14 bases between the two germline ends. The CDR3 has 15 amino acids. The CDR3 is CASNTGTHNTGELFF. For the CDR3, the DNA is TGCGCCAGCAACACCGGGACACATAACACCGGGGAGCTGTTTTTT.

This clone is termed medium-sized. The CDR3 nucleotides are TGTGCCAGCAGTTTGGGGGCAGGGCGAAACACTGAAGCTTTCTTT. It translates to CASSLGAGRNTEAFF. The chain is built from TRBV6-8 and TRBJ1-1; weak D call: TRBD1 (6 bases). Trimming pared 4 bases from V and 2 bases from J, leaving 14 bases between. There are 15 residues in the CDR3. Germline CDR1 is MNHGY and CDR2 is SAAAGT.